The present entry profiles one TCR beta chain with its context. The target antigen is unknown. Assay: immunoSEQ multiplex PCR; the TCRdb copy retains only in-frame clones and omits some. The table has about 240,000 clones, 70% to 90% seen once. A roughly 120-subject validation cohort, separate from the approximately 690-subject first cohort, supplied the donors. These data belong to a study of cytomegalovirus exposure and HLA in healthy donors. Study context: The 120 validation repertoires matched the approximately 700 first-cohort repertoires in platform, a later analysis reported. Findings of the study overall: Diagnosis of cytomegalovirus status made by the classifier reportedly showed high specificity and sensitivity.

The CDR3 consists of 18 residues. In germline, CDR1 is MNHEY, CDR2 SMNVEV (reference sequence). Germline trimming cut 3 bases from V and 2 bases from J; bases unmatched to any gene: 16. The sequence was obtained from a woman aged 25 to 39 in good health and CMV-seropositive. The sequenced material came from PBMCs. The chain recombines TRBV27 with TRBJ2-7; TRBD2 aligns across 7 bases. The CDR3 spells CASSLSPPAGVGAYEQYF. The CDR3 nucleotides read TGTGCCAGCAGTTTGTCCCCCCCGGCGGGAGTGGGGGCCTACGAGCAGTACTTC.